This TCR beta chain emerged from a study of radiotherapy plus CTLA-4 blockade in lung cancer. CDR1 and CDR2 from the germline V gene are MNHEY and SVGAGI. Unmatched junction bases numbered 8, after V lost 6 bases and J lost 7 bases. This CDR3 region has 14 residues. The assay was immunoSEQ multiplex PCR, and TCRdb's table has in-frame clones only and misses some. The repertoire holds roughly 50,000 clones, more than 70% seen once, with approximately 10% in the top ten. In chemo-refractory metastatic non-small-cell lung cancer, patients got ipilimumab CTLA-4 blockade together with focal radiation. This clonotype was sampled from a human donor with non-small cell lung cancer who had stable disease on radiotherapy plus ipilimumab. Sequenced material: peripheral blood, taken from a patient treated with radiotherapy plus ipilimumab. This chain joins TRBV6-5 and TRBJ1-3, with 8 bases fitting TRBD1. CDR3 residues: CASRHRQGRNTIYF. The CDR3 DNA sequence: TGTGCCAGCAGACATAGACAGGGGCGGAACACCATATATTTT.